This is a list of T cell receptor beta chains from one sample in a study of radiation and T cells in renal cell carcinoma. Produced via immunoSEQ multiplex PCR; TCRdb's table is partial and in-frame only. In the table there are about 91,000 clones, 70% to 85% of which are singletons. Source: blood, taken from a patient whose treatment included radiotherapy and nephrectomy. The receptors come from a man aged 55 to 70 with renal cell carcinoma. Each CDR3 is given with its conserved first and last residue. A D gene is named only where the DNA matches it firmly. For some rows the clone size is stated as once, few or many, or as a class when expanded; others skip it.

>TRBJ2-3|once|TRBD1|TRBV10-1
TGCGCCAGCAGTGGGGACAGGGAGGGGGATACGCAGTATTTT
CASSGDREGDTQYF
>TRBJ2-7|-|-|TRBV27
TGTGCCAGCAGTTTAGCCTGGGGGCCCCACGAGCAGTACTTC
CASSLAWGPHEQYF
>TRBJ2-7|-|-|TRBV27
TGTGCCAGCAGTTTATACAGGGAGTACTACGAGCAGTACTTC
CASSLYREYYEQYF
>TRBJ2-1|-|-|TRBV10-3
TGTGCCATCAGTATAAGCGGCCCAGGCTCCTACAATGAGCAGTTCTTC
CAISISGPGSYNEQFF
>TRBJ2-1|-|-|TRBV6-5
TGTGCCAGCAGTTACATGGCAGGTCATGAGCAGTTCTTC
CASSYMAGHEQFF
>TRBJ2-5|-|TRBD2|TRBV2
TGTGCCAGCAGTGATAGCCTAGCGGGAGAAGAGACCCAGTACTTC
CASSDSLAGEETQYF
>TRBJ2-7|-|-|TRBV10-1
TGCGCCAGCAGTGAGACACCGGGTCGATACGAGCAGTACTTC
CASSETPGRYEQYF
>TRBJ2-7|-|-|TRBV7-2
TGTGCCAGCAGCTTACAAGTGGACCGAGCCTACGAGCAGTACTTC
CASSLQVDRAYEQYF
>TRBJ1-4|once|-|TRBV6-1
TGTGCCAGCAGTGAAGAAATGTCAGTAGAAAAACTGTTTTTT
CASSEEMSVEKLFF
>TRBJ2-6|-|-|TRBV18
TGTGCCAGCTCACCACGGCACGCGGAGTCTGGGGCCAACGTCCTGACTTTC
CASSPRHAESGANVLTF
>TRBJ1-1|-|-|TRBV5-1
TGCGCCAGCAGCAATAGATCCCCCGCAGGGACGCTTGTGAACACTGAAGCTTTCTTT
CASSNRSPAGTLVNTEAFF
>TRBJ1-1|-|-|TRBV29-1
TGCGGCGTTGAGGAGCGGGAAGCTTTCTTT
CGVEEREAFF
>TRBJ1-2|-|TRBD1|TRBV2
TGTGCCAGCAGACAGGGGAACTATGGCTACACCTTC
CASRQGNYGYTF
>TRBJ2-1|-|TRBD1|TRBV28
TGTGCCAGCAGTCAAACAGGGGGAGCCTACAATGAGCAGTTCTTC
CASSQTGGAYNEQFF
>TRBJ2-3|-|-|TRBV9
TGTGCCAGCAGCCCCCAGGGGGGGGCCGGCACAGATACGCAGTATTTT
CASSPQGGAGTDTQYF
>TRBJ2-5|once|TRBD2|TRBV5-4
TGTGCCAGCAGCCTGGGACTAGCGGGAGGGCCACGAGAGACCCAGTACTTC
CASSLGLAGGPRETQYF
>TRBJ2-7|few|-|TRBV19
TGTGCCAGTAGTTCGGGGGTAGGGAACTACGAGCAGTACTTC
CASSSGVGNYEQYF
>TRBJ2-1|-|-|TRBV4-2
TGTGCCAGCAGCCAAGCCGGGGCTAGCTCCTACAATGAGCAGTTCTTC
CASSQAGASSYNEQFF
>TRBJ1-2|-|-|TRBV19
TGTGCCAGTACCCTTCTTCAGGGCCTTGGGGGCTACACCTTC
CASTLLQGLGGYTF
>TRBJ2-7|-|-|TRBV7-9
TGTGCCAGCAGCTTAGGTCTGGGCCCGAGCGAGCAGTACTTC
CASSLGLGPSEQYF
>TRBJ2-5|-|-|TRBV6-5
TGTGCCAGCAGTTCCAGGGTTCGGCAAGAGACCCAGTACTTC
CASSSRVRQETQYF
>TRBJ2-5|-|-|TRBV10-3
TGTGCCATCAGTGAGCCTCAGACAGGGACTCTCCTGGAGACCCAGTACTTC
CAISEPQTGTLLETQYF
>TRBJ2-7|-|-|TRBV6-1
TGTGCCAGCCAGGCCGAGGCCCTTTACGAGCAGTACTTC
CASQAEALYEQYF
>TRBJ1-2|-|-|TRBV28
TGTGCCAGCAGTCTAGTACGGATCTATGGCTACACCTTC
CASSLVRIYGYTF
>TRBJ1-1|once|-|TRBV4-1
TGCGCCAGCAGCCAGAGGATGAACACTGAAGCTTTCTTT
CASSQRMNTEAFF
>TRBJ1-5|-|TRBD1|TRBV5-1
TGCGCCAGCTCCCAGGGGGCAGCCAATCAGCCCCAGCATTTT
CASSQGAANQPQHF
>TRBJ2-7|-|-|TRBV6-5
TGTGCCAGGACCCTGCGGGACAGCTCCTACGAGCAGTACTTC
CARTLRDSSYEQYF
>TRBJ1-2|-|-|TRBV5-4
TGTGCCAGCAGCTTGAATGCCTGGGGGAACTATGGCTACACCTTC
CASSLNAWGNYGYTF
>TRBJ2-5|-|TRBD2|TRBV29-1
TGCAGCGCAGGGACTAGCGGGAGGGCAGGACAAGAGACCCAGTACTTC
CSAGTSGRAGQETQYF
>TRBJ2-7|-|-|TRBV5-8
TGTGCCAGCAGCTACCTCTACGAGCAGTACTTC
CASSYLYEQYF
>TRBJ2-1|-|TRBD2|TRBV5-1
TGCGCCAGCAGCATTGGACTAGCGGGAGATGCCCCGCGAAGCAATGAGCAGTTCTTC
CASSIGLAGDAPRSNEQFF
>TRBJ2-1|few|TRBD2|TRBV5-1
TGCGCCAGCAGCTTGGTTCGTGTATTGGGGAGGGATACACATGAGCAGTTCTTC
CASSLVRVLGRDTHEQFF
>TRBJ2-7|-|-|TRBV7-9
TGTGCCAGCAGTAGCAGGGCGACCCGAACCCCCTACGAGCAGTACTTC
CASSSRATRTPYEQYF
>TRBJ1-5|-|-|TRBV2
TGTGCCAGCAGTGAATCGGGGCCTATTAATCAGCCCCAGCATTTT
CASSESGPINQPQHF
>TRBJ1-1|-|-|TRBV19
TGTGCCAGTAGTATGGTCGGCGCAGCACCTGAAGCTTTCTTT
CASSMVGAAPEAFF
>TRBJ2-3|-|TRBD1|TRBV28
TGTGCCAGCAGTTACCGGGACAGGGGTATTAGCAGATTACGATTTAAAGACACAGATACGCAGTATTTT
CASSYRDRGISRLRFKDTDTQYF
>TRBJ2-7|-|-|TRBV5-1
TGCGCCAGCAGCTTGGAAGTCGCGGGGCACGAGCAGTACTTC
CASSLEVAGHEQYF
>TRBJ1-2|-|-|TRBV7-2
TGTGCCAGCAGCCCCTCAGGGGTTCCTAACTATGGCTACACCTTC
CASSPSGVPNYGYTF
>TRBJ2-7|-|-|TRBV11-2
TGTGCCAGCAGCCAGAACCCAACAGGCGTTCTCGGCGAGCAGTACTTC
CASSQNPTGVLGEQYF
>TRBJ2-3|-|-|TRBV4-1
TGCGCCAGCAGCCCCCGTGCAGATACGCAGTATTTT
CASSPRADTQYF
>TRBJ2-6|once|-|TRBV5-4
TGTGCCAGCAGCTTTGATCCATTCTCTGGGGCCAACGTCCTGACTTTC
CASSFDPFSGANVLTF
>TRBJ2-1|-|TRBD2|TRBV7-9
TGTGCCAGCAGCCCGCGGGGGTATGAGCAGTTCTTC
CASSPRGYEQFF
>TRBJ2-1|-|TRBD2|TRBV4-2
TGTGCCAGCAGCCAAAGCGGGGCCAGCTCCTACAATGAGCAGTTCTTC
CASSQSGASSYNEQFF
>TRBJ2-5|-|-|TRBV11-2
TGTGCCAGCAGCCATTGGCTTAGGCGGGATCAAGAGACCCAGTACTTC
CASSHWLRRDQETQYF
>TRBJ1-2|-|-|TRBV2
TGTGCCAGCAGTGAAGGCCTGGCCTATGGCTACACCTTC
CASSEGLAYGYTF
>TRBJ2-5|-|TRBD1|TRBV5-1
TGCGCCAGCAGCTTGGGGACAGGCGGCGAGACCCAGTACTTC
CASSLGTGGETQYF
>TRBJ2-3|few|-|TRBV9
TGTGCCAGCAGCACGGGACTCACAGATACGCAGTATTTT
CASSTGLTDTQYF
>TRBJ2-7|-|-|TRBV7-9
TGTGCCAGCAGCTCTCCGCCGATAGTTTCGGAGCAGTACTTC
CASSSPPIVSEQYF
>TRBJ2-4|-|-|TRBV6-6
TGTGCCAGCAGTGCCAAAAACATTCAGTACTTC
CASSAKNIQYF
>TRBJ2-3|-|TRBD1|TRBV7-9
TGTGCCACCATTGATTGGACAGGGGGGACAGATACGCAGTATTTT
CATIDWTGGTDTQYF
>TRBJ1-3|-|TRBD1|TRBV5-1
TGCGCCAGCAGCGAATTGACAGGGGCTGGAAACACCATATATTTT
CASSELTGAGNTIYF
>TRBJ1-1|-|TRBD1|TRBV5-5
TGTGCCAGCAGCTGGACAGGAGCTGAAGCTTTCTTT
CASSWTGAEAFF
>TRBJ1-5|-|-|TRBV19
TGTGCCAGTAGTATTAGGATGGGTCCGCAGCCCCAGCATTTT
CASSIRMGPQPQHF
>TRBJ2-7|few|TRBD2|TRBV7-9
TGTGCCAGCAGCTTTAGCGGGCGCGAGCAGTACTTC
CASSFSGREQYF
>TRBJ1-1|-|-|TRBV2
TGTGCCAGCAGTGAAATCCTGCCGCCTGAAGCTTTCTTT
CASSEILPPEAFF
>TRBJ2-7|-|-|TRBV9
TGTGCCAGCAGCGTAGAGCTAGATCTGAGCGAGCAGTACTTC
CASSVELDLSEQYF